The text below deals with one T cell receptor beta chain. This specimen comes from a study of cytomegalovirus exposure and HLA in healthy donors. V lost 5 bases and J 5 bases, leaving 15 bases between the germline ends. Germline V gene lookup returns CDR1 MGHDK and CDR2 SYGVNS. This CDR3 comprises 14 residues. 60 Vbeta and 13 Jbeta primers were used in PCR. Assay: immunoSEQ multiplex PCR; the TCRdb copy retains only in-frame clones and omits some. The table has about 150,000 clones, approximately 62% seen once. This clonotype originated in a human donor in good health. This chain links TRBV25-1 with TRBJ2-5; D might be TRBD2 (6 bases). The specimen was PBMCs. CDR3 protein: CASSIPSDWETQYF. In nucleotides, the CDR3 is TGTGCCAGCAGTATACCTAGCGATTGGGAGACCCAGTACTTC.